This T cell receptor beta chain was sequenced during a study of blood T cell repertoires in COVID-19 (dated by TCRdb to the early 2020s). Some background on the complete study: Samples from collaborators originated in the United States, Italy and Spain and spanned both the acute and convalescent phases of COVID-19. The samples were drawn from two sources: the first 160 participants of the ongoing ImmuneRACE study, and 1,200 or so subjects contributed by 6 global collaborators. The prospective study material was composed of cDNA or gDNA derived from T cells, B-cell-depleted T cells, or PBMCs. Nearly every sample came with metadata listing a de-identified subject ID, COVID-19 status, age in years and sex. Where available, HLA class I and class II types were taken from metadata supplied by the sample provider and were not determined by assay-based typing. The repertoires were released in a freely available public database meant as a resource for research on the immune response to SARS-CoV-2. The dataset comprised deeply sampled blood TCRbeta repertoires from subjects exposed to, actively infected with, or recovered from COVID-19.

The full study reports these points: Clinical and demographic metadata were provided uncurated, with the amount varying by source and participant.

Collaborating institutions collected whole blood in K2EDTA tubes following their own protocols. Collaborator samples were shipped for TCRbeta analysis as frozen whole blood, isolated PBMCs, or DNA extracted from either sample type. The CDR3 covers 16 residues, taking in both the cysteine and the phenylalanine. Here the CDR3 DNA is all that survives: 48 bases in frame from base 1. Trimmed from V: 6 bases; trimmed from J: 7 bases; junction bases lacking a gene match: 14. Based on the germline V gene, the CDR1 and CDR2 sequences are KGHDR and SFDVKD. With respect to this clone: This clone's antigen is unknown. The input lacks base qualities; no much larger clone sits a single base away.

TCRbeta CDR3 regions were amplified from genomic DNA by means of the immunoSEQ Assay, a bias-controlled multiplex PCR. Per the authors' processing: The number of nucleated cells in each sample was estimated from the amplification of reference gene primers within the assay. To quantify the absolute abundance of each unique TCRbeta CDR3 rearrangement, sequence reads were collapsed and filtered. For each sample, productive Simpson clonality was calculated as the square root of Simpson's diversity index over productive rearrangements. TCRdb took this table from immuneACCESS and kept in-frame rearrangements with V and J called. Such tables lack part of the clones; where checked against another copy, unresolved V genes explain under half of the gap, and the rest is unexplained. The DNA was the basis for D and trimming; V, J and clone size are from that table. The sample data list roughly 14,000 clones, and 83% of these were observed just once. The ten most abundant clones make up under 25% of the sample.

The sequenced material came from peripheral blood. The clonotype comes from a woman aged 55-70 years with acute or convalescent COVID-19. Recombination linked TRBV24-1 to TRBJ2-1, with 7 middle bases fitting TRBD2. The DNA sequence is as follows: TGTGCCACCAGTAAGTCGTCGGGAGGTCCCTGGAATGAGCAGTTCTTC. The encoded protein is CATSKSSGGPWNEQFF.